A selection of T cell receptor beta chains follows, all from one sample in a study of Ad26.COV2.S vaccination and SARS-CoV-2 variants. Generated by immunoSEQ multiplex PCR, the TCRdb table keeps only in-frame clones and is missing some. The profile shows around 300,000 clones, 88% of them singletons. Sequenced material: peripheral blood, taken in a trial of Ad26.COV2.S vaccine versus placebo. These receptors were obtained from a person aged 18 to 65 who received the Ad26.COV2.S COVID-19 vaccine or a placebo. The CDR3 runs from the conserved cysteine through the conserved F or W. Each record gives: D gene, V gene, J gene, CDR3 protein. The D gene is left open where the match is weak.

d_gene: TRBD2
v_gene: TRBV4-3
j_gene: TRBJ2-1
CDR3aa: CASSPTSGRANEQFF

d_gene: .
v_gene: TRBV9
j_gene: TRBJ2-4
CDR3aa: CASSGTAKNIQYF

d_gene: .
v_gene: TRBV30
j_gene: TRBJ1-5
CDR3aa: CAWSSDSNQPQHF

d_gene: .
v_gene: TRBV27
j_gene: TRBJ1-5
CDR3aa: CASSFRGRQPQHF

d_gene: .
v_gene: TRBV27
j_gene: TRBJ2-3
CDR3aa: CASSLSYIQAQYF

d_gene: TRBD1
v_gene: TRBV2
j_gene: TRBJ1-1
CDR3aa: CASSVRTTGYTEAFF

d_gene: TRBD1
v_gene: TRBV30
j_gene: TRBJ2-1
CDR3aa: CAWRSRGSYNEQFF

d_gene: .
v_gene: TRBV13
j_gene: TRBJ1-1
CDR3aa: CASSIGEVPSATEAFF

d_gene: TRBD1
v_gene: TRBV30
j_gene: TRBJ1-2
CDR3aa: CAWTRGQGLDGYTF

d_gene: .
v_gene: TRBV11-2
j_gene: TRBJ1-1
CDR3aa: CASSLGTADTEAFF

d_gene: .
v_gene: TRBV29-1
j_gene: TRBJ1-5
CDR3aa: CSVADSTLGQPQHF

d_gene: .
v_gene: TRBV5-4
j_gene: TRBJ1-1
CDR3aa: CASSPQGNTEAFF

d_gene: .
v_gene: TRBV19
j_gene: TRBJ2-2
CDR3aa: CASSIQAELFF

d_gene: .
v_gene: TRBV7-2
j_gene: TRBJ2-5
CDR3aa: CASSLARGDRETQYF

d_gene: .
v_gene: TRBV30
j_gene: TRBJ2-3
CDR3aa: CAWSVSGDTQYF

d_gene: .
v_gene: TRBV4-3
j_gene: TRBJ1-4
CDR3aa: CASSQAGGRGEKLFF